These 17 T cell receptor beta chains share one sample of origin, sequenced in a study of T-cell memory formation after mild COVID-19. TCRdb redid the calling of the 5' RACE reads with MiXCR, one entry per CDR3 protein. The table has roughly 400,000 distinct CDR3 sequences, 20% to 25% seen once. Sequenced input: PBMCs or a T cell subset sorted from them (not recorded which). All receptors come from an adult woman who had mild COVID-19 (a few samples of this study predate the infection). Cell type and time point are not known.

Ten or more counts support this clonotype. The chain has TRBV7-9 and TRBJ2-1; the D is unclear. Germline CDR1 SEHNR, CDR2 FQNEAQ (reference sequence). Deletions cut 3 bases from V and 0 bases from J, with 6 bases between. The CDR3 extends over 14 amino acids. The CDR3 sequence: CASSLESSYNEQFF. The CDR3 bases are TGTGCCAGCAGCTTGGAGAGCTCCTACAATGAGCAGTTCTTC. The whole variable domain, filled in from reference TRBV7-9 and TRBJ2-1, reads DTGVSQNPRHKITKRGQNVTFRCDPISEHNRLYWYRQTLGQGPEFLTYFQNEAQLEKSRLLSDRFSAERPKGSFSTLEIQRTEQGDSAMYLCASSLESSYNEQFFGPGTRLTVL.

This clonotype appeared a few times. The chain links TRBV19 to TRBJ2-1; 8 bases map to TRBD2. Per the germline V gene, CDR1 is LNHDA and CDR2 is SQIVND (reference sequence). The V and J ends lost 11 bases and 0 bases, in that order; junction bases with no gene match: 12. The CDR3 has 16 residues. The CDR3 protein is CAVGGLAGLSYNEQFF. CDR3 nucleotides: TGTGCCGTGGGGGGGCTAGCGGGCCTCTCCTACAATGAGCAGTTCTTC.

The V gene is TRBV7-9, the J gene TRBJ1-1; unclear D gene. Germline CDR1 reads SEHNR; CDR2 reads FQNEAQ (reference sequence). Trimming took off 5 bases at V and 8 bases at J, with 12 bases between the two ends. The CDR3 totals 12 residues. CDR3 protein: CASSLADGEAFF. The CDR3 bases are TGTGCCAGCAGCCTGGCAGACGGAGAAGCTTTCTTT.

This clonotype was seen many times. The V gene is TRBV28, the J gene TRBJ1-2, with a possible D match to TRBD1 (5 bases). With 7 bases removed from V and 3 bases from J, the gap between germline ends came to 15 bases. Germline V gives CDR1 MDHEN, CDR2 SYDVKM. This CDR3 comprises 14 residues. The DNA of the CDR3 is TGTGCCAGCACCTTGGGGACGGATTACTATGGCTACACCTTC. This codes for CASTLGTDYYGYTF.

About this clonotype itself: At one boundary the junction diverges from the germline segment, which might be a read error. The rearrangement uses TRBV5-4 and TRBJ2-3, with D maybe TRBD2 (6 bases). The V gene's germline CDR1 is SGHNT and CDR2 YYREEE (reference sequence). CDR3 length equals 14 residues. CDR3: CASSLAGLTDTKYF. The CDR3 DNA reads TGTGCCAGCAGCTTGGCGGGACTCACAGATACGAAGTATTTT. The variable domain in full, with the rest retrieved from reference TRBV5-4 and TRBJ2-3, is ETGVTQSPTHLIKTRGQQVTLRCSSQSGHNTVSWYQQALGQGPQFIFQYYREEENGRGNFPPRFSGLQFPNYSSELNVNALELDDSALYLCASSLAGLTDTKYFGPGTRLTVL.

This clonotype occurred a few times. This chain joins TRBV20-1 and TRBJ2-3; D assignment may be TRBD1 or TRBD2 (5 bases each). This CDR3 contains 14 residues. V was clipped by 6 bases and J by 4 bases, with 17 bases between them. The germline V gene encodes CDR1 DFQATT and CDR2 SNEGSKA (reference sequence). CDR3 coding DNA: TGCAGTGCCCGCCCGGGGACGGACCCAGATACGCAGTATTTT. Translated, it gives CSARPGTDPDTQYF.

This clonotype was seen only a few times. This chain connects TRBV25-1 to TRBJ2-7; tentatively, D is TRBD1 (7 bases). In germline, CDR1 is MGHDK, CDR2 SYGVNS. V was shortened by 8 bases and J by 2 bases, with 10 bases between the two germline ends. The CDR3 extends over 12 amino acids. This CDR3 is CASQGGTYEQYF. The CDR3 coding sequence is TGTGCCAGCCAGGGGGGAACCTACGAGCAGTACTTC.

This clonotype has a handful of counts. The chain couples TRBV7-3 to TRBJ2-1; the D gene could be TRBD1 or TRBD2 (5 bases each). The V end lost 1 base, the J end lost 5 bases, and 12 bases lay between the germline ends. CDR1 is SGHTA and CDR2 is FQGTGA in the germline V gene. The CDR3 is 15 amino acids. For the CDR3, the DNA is TGTGCCAGCAGCTTAAGGGGGAATATCGACAATGAGCAGTTCTTC. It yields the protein CASSLRGNIDNEQFF.

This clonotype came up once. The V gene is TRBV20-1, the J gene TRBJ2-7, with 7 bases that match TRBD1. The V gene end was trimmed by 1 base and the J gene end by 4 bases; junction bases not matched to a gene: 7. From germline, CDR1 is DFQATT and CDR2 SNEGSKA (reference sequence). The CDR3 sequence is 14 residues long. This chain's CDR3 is CSARGRQGDYEQYF. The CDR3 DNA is TGCAGTGCTAGAGGGAGACAGGGAGATTACGAGCAGTACTTC.

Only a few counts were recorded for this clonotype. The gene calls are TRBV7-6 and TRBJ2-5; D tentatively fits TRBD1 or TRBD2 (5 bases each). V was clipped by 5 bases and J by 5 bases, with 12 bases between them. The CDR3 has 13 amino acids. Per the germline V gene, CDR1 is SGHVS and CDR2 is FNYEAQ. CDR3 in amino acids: CASSGTVVETQYF. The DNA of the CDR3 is TGTGCCAGCAGCGGGACCGTGGTGGAGACCCAGTACTTC.

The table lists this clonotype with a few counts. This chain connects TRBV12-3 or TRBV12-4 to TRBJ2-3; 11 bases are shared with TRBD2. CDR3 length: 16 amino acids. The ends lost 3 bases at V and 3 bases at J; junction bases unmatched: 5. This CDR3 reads CASSFWLAGGTDTQYF. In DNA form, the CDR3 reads TGTGCCAGCAGTTTCTGGCTAGCGGGAGGAACAGATACGCAGTATTTT.

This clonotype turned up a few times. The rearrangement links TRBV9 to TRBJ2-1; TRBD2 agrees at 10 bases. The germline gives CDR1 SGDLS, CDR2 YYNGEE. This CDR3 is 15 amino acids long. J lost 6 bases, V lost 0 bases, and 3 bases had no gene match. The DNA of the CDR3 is TGTGCCAGCAGCGTAGCAGCGGGGGGGCTCAATGAGCAGTTCTTC. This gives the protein CASSVAAGGLNEQFF. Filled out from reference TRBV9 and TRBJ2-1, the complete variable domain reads DSGVTQTPKHLITATGQRVTLRCSPRSGDLSVYWYQQSLDQGLQFLIQYYNGEERAKGNILERFSAQQFPDLHSELNLSSLELGDSALYFCASSVAAGGLNEQFFGPGTRLTVL.

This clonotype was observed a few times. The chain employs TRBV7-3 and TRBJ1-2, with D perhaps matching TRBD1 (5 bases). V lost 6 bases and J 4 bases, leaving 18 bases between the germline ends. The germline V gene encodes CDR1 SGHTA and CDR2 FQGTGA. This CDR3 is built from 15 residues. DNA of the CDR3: TGTGCCAGCAGAAACCGGCAGGGTCCTTTCTATGGCTACACCTTC. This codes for CASRNRQGPFYGYTF. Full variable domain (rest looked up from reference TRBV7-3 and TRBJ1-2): GAGVSQTPSNKVTEKGKYVELRCDPISGHTALYWYRQSLGQGPEFLIYFQGTGAADDSGLPNDRFFAVRPEGSVSTLKIQRTERGDSAVYLCASRNRQGPFYGYTFGSGTRLTVV.

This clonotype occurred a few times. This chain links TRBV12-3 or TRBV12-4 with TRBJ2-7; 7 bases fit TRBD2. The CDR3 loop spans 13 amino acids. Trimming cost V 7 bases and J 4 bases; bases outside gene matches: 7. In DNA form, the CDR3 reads TGTGCCAGCATGGGGCGGGAGCTTTACGAGCAGTACTTC. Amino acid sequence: CASMGRELYEQYF.

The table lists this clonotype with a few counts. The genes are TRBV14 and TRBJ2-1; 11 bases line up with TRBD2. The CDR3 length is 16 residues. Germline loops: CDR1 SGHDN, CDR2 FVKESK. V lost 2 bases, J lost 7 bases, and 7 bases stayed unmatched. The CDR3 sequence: CASSQYLAGGQNEQFF. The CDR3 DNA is TGTGCCAGCAGCCAATATTTAGCGGGAGGGCAGAATGAGCAGTTCTTC.

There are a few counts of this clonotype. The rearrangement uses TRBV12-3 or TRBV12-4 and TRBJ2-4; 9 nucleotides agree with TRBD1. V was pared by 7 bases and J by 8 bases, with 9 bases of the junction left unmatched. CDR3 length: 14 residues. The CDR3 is CASTPGTGTYIQYF. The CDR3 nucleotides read TGTGCCAGCACCCCCGGGACAGGGACGTACATTCAGTACTTC.

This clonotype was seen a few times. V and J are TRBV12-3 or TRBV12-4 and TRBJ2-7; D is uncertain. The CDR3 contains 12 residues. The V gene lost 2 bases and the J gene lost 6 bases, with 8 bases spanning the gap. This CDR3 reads CASSLLTIEQYF. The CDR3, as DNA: TGTGCCAGCAGTTTACTGACCATCGAGCAGTACTTC.